This T cell receptor (beta chain) comes out of a study of CD8 T cells in Susac syndrome. Study outcomes and limitations: The study found that Susac CD8+ clonal expansion peaked in TEMRA cells and active patients.

Sequencing of TCR beta, carried out with a high-throughput approach, was applied to CD8+ and CD4+ T cells from the blood. TEMRA cells were FACS-enriched, unlike CD8+ and CD4+ T cells, which were negatively isolated. RNA amounts of roughly 0.45 to 1 ug underwent reverse transcription with random hexamers. TCRdb reprocessed the immunoSEQ multiplex PCR reads via MiXCR and lists one record per CDR3 protein. This sample has fewer than 150,000 distinct CDR3 sequences, with about 95% found just once. This clonotype was seen just once. Its matching antigen is unknown. In germline, CDR1 is SGHDT, CDR2 YYEEEE. V lost 4 bases and J 10 bases, leaving 11 bases between the germline ends. CDR3 length equals 12 residues.

This clonotype was sampled from a human donor with Susac syndrome. The sequenced sample consisted of CD8+ T cells from PBMCs. The rearrangement links TRBV5-6 to TRBJ2-2, with a possible D match to TRBD2 (5 bases). CDR3: CASSRGGLELFF. The CDR3 coding sequence is TGTGCCAGCAGCCGTGGAGGTCTGGAGCTGTTTTTT.